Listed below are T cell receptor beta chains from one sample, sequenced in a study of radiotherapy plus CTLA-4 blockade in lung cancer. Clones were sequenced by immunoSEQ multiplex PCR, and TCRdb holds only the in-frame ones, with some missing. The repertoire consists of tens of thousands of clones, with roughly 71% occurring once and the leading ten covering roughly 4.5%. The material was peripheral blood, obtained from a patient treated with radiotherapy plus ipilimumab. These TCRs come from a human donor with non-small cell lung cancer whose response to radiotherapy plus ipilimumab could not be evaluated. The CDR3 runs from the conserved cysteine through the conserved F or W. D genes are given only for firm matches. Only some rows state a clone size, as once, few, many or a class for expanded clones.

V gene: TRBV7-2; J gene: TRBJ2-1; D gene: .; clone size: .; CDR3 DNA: TGTGCCAGCAGCCGCAGAGGACAGAACTACAATGAGCAGTTCTTC; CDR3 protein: CASSRRGQNYNEQFF
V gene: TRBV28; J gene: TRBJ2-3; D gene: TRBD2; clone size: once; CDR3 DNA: TGTGCCAGCAGCCGCGGGAGGGTAAGGGGGACAGATACGCAGTATTTT; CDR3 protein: CASSRGRVRGTDTQYF
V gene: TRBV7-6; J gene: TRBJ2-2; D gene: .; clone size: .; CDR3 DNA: TGTGCCAGCAGCTTATCTACCGGTCGAGTATCGGGGGAGCTGTTTTTT; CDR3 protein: CASSLSTGRVSGELFF
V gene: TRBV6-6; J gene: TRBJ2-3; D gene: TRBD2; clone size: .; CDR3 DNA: TGTGCCAGCAGTTTCCAGCGGGAGGCAGATACGCAGTATTTT; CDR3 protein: CASSFQREADTQYF
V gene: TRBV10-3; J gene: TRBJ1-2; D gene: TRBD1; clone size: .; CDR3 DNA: TGTGCCATCAACGCAGGGGGGATTGGCTACACCTTC; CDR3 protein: CAINAGGIGYTF
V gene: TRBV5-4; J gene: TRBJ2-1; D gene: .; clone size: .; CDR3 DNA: TGTGCCAGCAGCTTGGGGAGGTTCAATGAGCAGTTCTTC; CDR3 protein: CASSLGRFNEQFF
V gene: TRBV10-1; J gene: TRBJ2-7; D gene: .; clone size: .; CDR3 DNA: TGCGCCAGCAGTGAGTATCAGTCCTACGAGCAGTACTTC; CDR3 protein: CASSEYQSYEQYF
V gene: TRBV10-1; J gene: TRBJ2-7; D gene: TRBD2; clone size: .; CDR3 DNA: TGCGCCAGCAGTGGGACTAGCGGGGGCGAGCAGTACTTC; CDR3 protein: CASSGTSGGEQYF
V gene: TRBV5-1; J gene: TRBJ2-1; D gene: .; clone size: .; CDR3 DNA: TGCGCCAGCAGCCAATCTAGGGGGAATGAGCAGTTCTTC; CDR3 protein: CASSQSRGNEQFF
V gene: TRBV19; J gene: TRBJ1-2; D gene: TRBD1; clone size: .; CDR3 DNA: TGTGCCAGTAGTATAGCCGGGACAGGAGCGCGTGGCTATGGCTACACCTTC; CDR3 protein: CASSIAGTGARGYGYTF
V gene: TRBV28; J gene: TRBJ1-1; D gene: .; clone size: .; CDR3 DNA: TGTGCCAGCAGTCCATCCCCTACGAGGTACACTGAAGCTTTCTTT; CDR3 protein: CASSPSPTRYTEAFF
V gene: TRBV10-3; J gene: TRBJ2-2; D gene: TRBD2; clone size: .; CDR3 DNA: TGTGCCAGCAGTAGAAAGGGACTAGCGGGCGGGGAGCTGTTTTTT; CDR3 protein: CASSRKGLAGGELFF
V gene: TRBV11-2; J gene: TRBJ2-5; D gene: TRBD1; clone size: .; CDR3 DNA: TGTGCCAGCAGCTTAGTAATCCCCGGACAGGGACGGGAGACCCAGTACTTC; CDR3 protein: CASSLVIPGQGRETQYF
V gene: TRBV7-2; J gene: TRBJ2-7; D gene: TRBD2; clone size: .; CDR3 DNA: TGTGCCAGCAACCTGATGGCGGGAGGGTTATACGAGCAGTACTTC; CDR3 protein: CASNLMAGGLYEQYF
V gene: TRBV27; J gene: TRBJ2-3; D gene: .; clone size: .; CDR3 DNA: TGTGCCAGCAGTTTAATTCGGGAAGGCCTCAGCACAGATACGCAGTATTTT; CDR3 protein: CASSLIREGLSTDTQYF
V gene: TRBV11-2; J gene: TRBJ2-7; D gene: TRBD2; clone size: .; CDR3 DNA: TGTGCCAGCAGCTTCAGACTAGCGCCCTTTGCCTACGAGCAGTACTTC; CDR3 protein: CASSFRLAPFAYEQYF
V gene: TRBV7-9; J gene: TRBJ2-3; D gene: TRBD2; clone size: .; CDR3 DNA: TGTGCCAGCAGCTTTAATCGAGCGGGAGGTAGCACAGATACGCAGTATTTT; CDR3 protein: CASSFNRAGGSTDTQYF
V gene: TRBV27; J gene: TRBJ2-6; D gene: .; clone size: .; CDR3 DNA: TGTGCCAGCACAAAGGGGAGGTCCGGGGCCAACGTCCTGACTTTC; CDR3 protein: CASTKGRSGANVLTF
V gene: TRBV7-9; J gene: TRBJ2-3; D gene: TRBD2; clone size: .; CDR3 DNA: TGTGCCAGCAGCCCGGGACTAGGTAGCACAGATACGCAGTATTTT; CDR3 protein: CASSPGLGSTDTQYF
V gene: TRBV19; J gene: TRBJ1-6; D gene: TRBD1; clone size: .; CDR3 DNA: TGTGCCAGCCGGGGGAAGGACAGGATGAGCTCCTATAATTCACCCCTCCACTTT; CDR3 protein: CASRGKDRMSSYNSPLHF
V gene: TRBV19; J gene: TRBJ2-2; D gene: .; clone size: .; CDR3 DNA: TGTGCCAGTAAAGTATACAGCAACACCGGGGAGCTGTTTTTT; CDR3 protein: CASKVYSNTGELFF
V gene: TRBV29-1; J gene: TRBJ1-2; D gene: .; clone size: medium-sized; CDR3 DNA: TGCAGCGTTGAAAGCCTCCCCTATGGCTACACCTTC; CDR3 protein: CSVESLPYGYTF
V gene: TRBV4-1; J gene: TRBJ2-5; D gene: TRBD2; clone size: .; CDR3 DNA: TGCGCCAGCAGCCCCACCTTATCGCTGGGACTAGCGGGAGGGCCTAAAGAGACCCAGTACTTC; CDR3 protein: CASSPTLSLGLAGGPKETQYF
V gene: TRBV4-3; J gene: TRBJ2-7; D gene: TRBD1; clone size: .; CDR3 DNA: TGCGCCAGCAGCCAAGGCCCGGACAGGGCGTACGAGCAGTACTTC; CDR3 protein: CASSQGPDRAYEQYF
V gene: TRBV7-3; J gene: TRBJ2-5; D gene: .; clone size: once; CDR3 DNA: TGTGCCAGCAGCCCAGGCTTTCGGGGACAAGAGACCCAGTACTTC; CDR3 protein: CASSPGFRGQETQYF
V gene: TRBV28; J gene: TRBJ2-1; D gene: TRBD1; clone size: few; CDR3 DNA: TGTGCCAGCAGTTTATCCACTCCGGGACAGGGGCCCTACAATGAGCAGTTCTTC; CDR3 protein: CASSLSTPGQGPYNEQFF
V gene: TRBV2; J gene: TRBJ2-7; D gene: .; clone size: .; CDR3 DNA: TGTGCCAGCAGTGAAAGCAAGTCGTCAGGCCATAGAGTTTACGAGCAGTACTTC; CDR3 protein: CASSESKSSGHRVYEQYF
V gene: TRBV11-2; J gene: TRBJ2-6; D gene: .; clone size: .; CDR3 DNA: TGTGCCAGCAGCTTCGGACAACCTGGGGCCAACGTCCTGACTTTC; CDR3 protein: CASSFGQPGANVLTF
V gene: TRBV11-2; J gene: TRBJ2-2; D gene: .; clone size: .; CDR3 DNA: TGTGCCAGCAGCTTAGGAGGAAACACCGGGGAGCTGTTTTTT; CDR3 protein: CASSLGGNTGELFF
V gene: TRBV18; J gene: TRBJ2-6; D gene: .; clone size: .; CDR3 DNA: TGTGCCAGCCCCTCCTCTGGGGCCAACGTCCTGACTTTC; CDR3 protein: CASPSSGANVLTF
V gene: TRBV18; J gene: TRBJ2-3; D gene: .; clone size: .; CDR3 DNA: TGTGCCAGCTCTCCCTCAAGCCTCACAGATACGCAGTATTTT; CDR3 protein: CASSPSSLTDTQYF
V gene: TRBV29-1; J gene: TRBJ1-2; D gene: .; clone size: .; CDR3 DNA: TGCAGCGTTGAAGTTGAGGCGGGACTCATCTATGGCTACACCTTC; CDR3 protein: CSVEVEAGLIYGYTF
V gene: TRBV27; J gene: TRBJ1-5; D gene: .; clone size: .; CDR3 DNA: TGTGCCAGCAGTTTAGTCAATAGCAATCAGCCCCAGCATTTT; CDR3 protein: CASSLVNSNQPQHF
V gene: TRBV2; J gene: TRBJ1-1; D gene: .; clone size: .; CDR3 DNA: TGTGCCAGCATGGGAGGGTATGAAGCTTTCTTT; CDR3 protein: CASMGGYEAFF
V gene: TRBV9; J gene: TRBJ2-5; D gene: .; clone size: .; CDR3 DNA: TGTGCCAGCAGCGTAGTCCCGGGTTCGGAGACCCAGTACTTC; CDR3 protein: CASSVVPGSETQYF
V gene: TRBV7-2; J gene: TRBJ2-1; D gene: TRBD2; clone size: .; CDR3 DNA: TGTGCCAGCAGCTTAGCCGGGACTAGCGGGAGCTATGAGCAGTTCTTC; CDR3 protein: CASSLAGTSGSYEQFF
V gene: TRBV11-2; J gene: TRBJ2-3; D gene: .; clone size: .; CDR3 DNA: TGTGCCAGCAGCGCTCAAATCCGGGGAGGCAGCACAGATACGCAGTATTTT; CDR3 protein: CASSAQIRGGSTDTQYF